These T cell receptor beta chains were read from a single sample in a study of blood T cell repertoires in COVID-19. Profiling relied on immunoSEQ multiplex PCR, and the TCRdb table lists in-frame clones only, not all of them. The table lists 70,000 to 85,000 clones, about nine tenths of them singletons. The sample was peripheral blood. Source of these receptors: a woman aged 55-75 years with acute or convalescent COVID-19. Each CDR3 is given with its conserved first and last residue. D genes are given only for firm matches. Some rows mark clone size as missing; the rest say once, few, many or name a class of expanded clone.

J,V,D,size,CDR3,DNA
TRBJ2-7,TRBV9,TRBD1,.,CASSAGDSPYEQYF,TGTGCCAGCAGCGCCGGGGACAGCCCCTACGAGCAGTACTTC
TRBJ1-1,TRBV3-1/TRBV3-2,.,once,CASSRQAAKTEAFF,TGTGCCAGCAGTCGACAGGCGGCGAAAACTGAAGCTTTCTTT
TRBJ2-2,TRBV7-2,.,.,CASSFGGNTGELFF,TGTGCCAGCAGCTTCGGGGGAAACACCGGGGAGCTGTTTTTT
TRBJ2-7,TRBV5-1,.,.,CASSSDPGRSYEQYF,TGCGCCAGCAGCTCAGACCCAGGTCGGTCCTACGAGCAGTACTTC
TRBJ2-7,TRBV7-9,.,.,CASSLQREQYF,TGTGCCAGCAGCTTACAGCGCGAGCAGTACTTC
TRBJ2-1,TRBV4-2,TRBD2,.,CASSSTLSGTLTMHEQFF,TGTGCCAGCAGCTCAACCTTGAGCGGGACTCTAACAATGCATGAGCAGTTCTTC
TRBJ1-3,TRBV7-9,.,few,CASSLDAGGSDTIYF,TGTGCCAGCAGCTTAGACGCCGGGGGGAGCGACACCATATATTTT
TRBJ1-4,TRBV7-2,.,.,CASSLGARNEKLFF,TGTGCCAGCAGCTTGGGAGCCAGGAATGAAAAACTGTTTTTT
TRBJ1-1,TRBV5-5,TRBD1,.,CASSFGTGYPTEAFF,TGTGCCAGCAGCTTCGGGACAGGGTATCCCACTGAAGCTTTCTTT
TRBJ1-1,TRBV18,TRBD1,.,CASSSGTGSDTEAFF,TGTGCCAGCTCATCCGGGACAGGGTCTGACACTGAAGCTTTCTTT
TRBJ2-7,TRBV6-8,.,.,CASSSHGYEQYF,TGTGCCAGCAGTTCCCACGGCTACGAGCAGTACTTC
TRBJ2-6,TRBV4-3,TRBD2,.,CASSQDRGDSGANVLTF,TGCGCCAGCAGCCAAGACCGGGGGGACTCTGGGGCCAACGTCCTGACTTTC
TRBJ2-3,TRBV7-3,TRBD1,.,CASSSGTATDTQYF,TGTGCCAGCAGCTCCGGGACAGCCACAGATACGCAGTATTTT
TRBJ1-1,TRBV7-2,.,.,CASSSRQWQVGAEAFF,TGTGCCAGCAGCTCTCGACAATGGCAAGTCGGCGCTGAAGCTTTCTTT
TRBJ2-1,TRBV4-3,.,few,CASSQDAGRSPYNEQFF,TGCGCCAGCAGCCAAGATGCAGGCCGGTCTCCCTACAATGAGCAGTTCTTC
TRBJ2-1,TRBV24-1,TRBD2,.,CATRAASGTYNEQFF,TGTGCCACCAGGGCAGCTAGCGGAACCTACAATGAGCAGTTCTTC
TRBJ1-2,TRBV27,TRBD1,.,CASSSGQGTSGYTF,TGTGCCAGCAGTTCGGGACAGGGAACGAGTGGCTACACCTTC
TRBJ2-7,TRBV7-2,.,.,CASSLGAVAYEQYF,TGTGCCAGCAGCTTAGGAGCCGTAGCCTACGAGCAGTACTTC
TRBJ2-7,TRBV18,TRBD1,.,CASSPPGTETYEQYF,TGTGCCAGCTCACCCCCCGGGACAGAAACCTACGAGCAGTACTTC
TRBJ2-7,TRBV29-1,.,.,CSVETGTYEQYF,TGCAGCGTTGAGACAGGAACCTACGAGCAGTACTTC
TRBJ2-1,TRBV19,TRBD1,few,CASSLRDRVIGEQFF,TGTGCCAGTAGTCTCCGGGACAGGGTGATTGGTGAGCAGTTCTTC
TRBJ1-6,TRBV28,.,.,CASRGASYNSPLHF,TGTGCCAGCCGCGGGGCCTCCTATAATTCACCCCTCCACTTT
TRBJ1-5,TRBV10-3,.,once,CAITGQKNQPQHF,TGTGCCATCACAGGACAGAAAAATCAGCCCCAGCATTTT
TRBJ2-7,TRBV20-1,.,once,CSASGRRAGARYEQYF,TGCAGTGCTAGTGGGCGGAGAGCGGGCGCCCGTTACGAGCAGTACTTC
TRBJ2-7,TRBV15,TRBD1,.,CATSGDTGAFSYEQYF,TGTGCCACCAGCGGGGACACAGGGGCCTTCTCCTACGAGCAGTACTTC
TRBJ1-3,TRBV7-8,.,.,CASSLPGHPGNTIYF,TGTGCCAGCAGCTTACCGGGACATCCGGGAAACACCATATATTTT
TRBJ1-3,TRBV30,.,.,CAWTTYRDGNTIYF,TGTGCCTGGACAACATATCGGGATGGAAACACCATATATTTT
TRBJ2-1,TRBV5-4,.,.,CASSLGGMGSYNEQFF,TGTGCCAGCAGCTTGGGAGGGATGGGGTCCTACAATGAGCAGTTCTTC
TRBJ2-3,TRBV18,TRBD2,once,CASSRGGDTQYF,TGTGCCAGCTCACGCGGGGGAGATACGCAGTATTTT
TRBJ2-7,TRBV7-2,TRBD1,once,CASSFTGGDEQYF,TGTGCCAGCAGCTTTACAGGGGGCGACGAGCAGTACTTC
TRBJ2-5,TRBV7-2,.,.,CASSKLTGYQETQYF,TGTGCCAGCAGCAAGTTGACAGGTTACCAAGAGACCCAGTACTTC
TRBJ1-4,TRBV4-2,TRBD1,.,CASSLGTGAREKLFF,TGTGCCAGCAGCCTTGGGACAGGGGCTCGTGAAAAACTGTTTTTT
TRBJ2-1,TRBV28,TRBD1,few,CASSSTTGAFDEQFF,TGTGCCAGCAGTTCCACCACAGGGGCTTTCGATGAGCAGTTCTTC
TRBJ1-5,TRBV19,TRBD1,.,CASTQTGGQPQHF,TGTGCCAGTACCCAGACAGGGGGTCAGCCCCAGCATTTT
TRBJ2-4,TRBV5-1,.,.,CASSLAGQNIQYF,TGCGCCAGCAGCTTGGCAGGGCAAAACATTCAGTACTTC
TRBJ2-1,TRBV28,.,.,CASVRDTNEQFF,TGTGCCAGCGTTCGGGACACCAATGAGCAGTTCTTC
TRBJ2-5,TRBV3-1/TRBV3-2,TRBD2,.,CASSQGLAGYQETQYF,TGTGCCAGCAGCCAAGGCCTAGCGGGCTACCAAGAGACCCAGTACTTC
TRBJ2-1,TRBV9,TRBD1,.,CASSPHRGQGNEQFF,TGTGCCAGCAGCCCACACAGGGGGCAGGGCAATGAGCAGTTCTTC
TRBJ1-1,TRBV6-5,TRBD1,.,CASTKDRASTEAFF,TGTGCCAGCACCAAGGACAGGGCAAGCACTGAAGCTTTCTTT
TRBJ2-5,TRBV18,TRBD2,.,CASSSTLAGAGEETQYF,TGTGCCAGCTCATCAACCTTAGCGGGAGCGGGAGAAGAGACCCAGTACTTC
TRBJ1-4,TRBV19,TRBD1,.,CASSISGTAKGEKLFF,TGTGCCAGTAGTATATCAGGGACAGCCAAAGGTGAAAAACTGTTTTTT
TRBJ1-1,TRBV24-1,.,.,CATSDHRDGTEAFF,TGTGCCACCAGTGACCACAGGGACGGCACTGAAGCTTTCTTT